This record looks at one TCR beta chain sequence and its context. Germline-derived CDR1 and CDR2 are LNHNV and YYDKDF (reference sequence). This CDR3 comprises 15 residues. Trimming cost V 0 bases and J 5 bases, with 13 bases left between them. The source of the sample is a study of T cell responses to AZD1222 COVID-19 vaccine. Sequencing was performed with immunoSEQ multiplex PCR; in TCRdb, only in-frame clones are kept and a portion is missing. The sample consists of around 160,000 clones, about 91% of them appearing once. The receptor's source is an adult who received the AZD1222 COVID-19 vaccine. The J gene is TRBJ1-2, the V gene TRBV15; perhaps TRBD1 as D (6 bases). This sample comprised peripheral blood, obtained 28 days after the second AZD1222 dose. CDR3 DNA sequence: TGTGCCACCAGCAGAGATAGGGGGGGCCGGTATGGCTACACCTTC. Amino acid sequence: CATSRDRGGRYGYTF.